Below, 12 T cell receptor beta chains from the same sample are listed, as sequenced in a study of cytomegalovirus exposure and HLA in healthy donors. PCR involved 60 Vbeta and 13 Jbeta primers. Generated by immunoSEQ multiplex PCR, the TCRdb table keeps only in-frame clones and is missing some. The sample comprises fewer than 130,000 clones, around 87% of which are singletons, and around 1.9% rests with the top ten. The source material was PBMCs. These receptors originate from a man between 35 and 55 years old in good health and CMV-seronegative.

The chain employs TRBV2 and TRBJ2-5; TRBD2 matches at 9 bases. The V segment lost 7 bases and the J segment 5 bases; nucleotides outside the gene matches: 11. CDR3 size: 15 residues. In germline, CDR1 is SNHLY, CDR2 FYNNEI. This chain's CDR3 is CASTQREAHSETQYF. The CDR3 nucleotides read TGTGCCAGCACCCAGCGGGAGGCCCACTCGGAGACCCAGTACTTC.

This clone was seen just once. The chain couples TRBV5-1 to TRBJ2-3; 7 nucleotides align to TRBD1. Per the germline V gene, CDR1 is SGHRS and CDR2 is YFSETQ. The CDR3 has 16 residues. After removal of 4 bases from V and 2 bases from J, the junction contained 10 bases not matched to a gene. This CDR3 is CASSPTGRTPTDTQYF. The DNA for the CDR3 is TGCGCCAGCAGCCCGACAGGGAGAACCCCCACAGATACGCAGTATTTT. The entire variable domain, with the rest obtained from reference TRBV5-1 and TRBJ2-3, is as follows: KAGVTQTPRYLIKTRGQQVTLSCSPISGHRSVSWYQQTPGQGLQFLFEYFSETQRNKGNFPGRFSGRQFSNSRSEMNVSTLELGDSALYLCASSPTGRTPTDTQYFGPGTRLTVL.

This clone was counted a few times. The rearrangement joins TRBV7-9 to TRBJ1-2; D uncertain. Trimming removed 7 bases at V and 6 bases at J, with 15 bases between. There are 13 residues in the CDR3. Germline-derived CDR1 and CDR2 are SEHNR and FQNEAQ (reference sequence). CDR3: CASIPVSPHGYTF. CDR3 nucleotide sequence: TGTGCCAGCATACCGGTTTCCCCTCATGGCTACACCTTC. The complete variable domain, with remaining parts taken from reference TRBV7-9 and TRBJ1-2, reads DTGVSQNPRHKITKRGQNVTFRCDPISEHNRLYWYRQTLGQGPEFLTYFQNEAQLEKSRLLSDRFSAERPKGSFSTLEIQRTEQGDSAMYLCASIPVSPHGYTFGSGTRLTVV.

In this sample, this clone turned up a few times. The chain couples TRBV30 to TRBJ2-3; D is perhaps TRBD2 (5 bases). Trimming left V 1 base short and J 2 bases short, with 7 bases between. The CDR3 contains 13 residues. Per germline, CDR1 GTSNPN and CDR2 SVGIG (reference sequence). The CDR3 protein is CAWSGTYTDTQYF. CDR3 bases: TGTGCCTGGAGTGGGACTTACACAGATACGCAGTATTTT. The full variable domain, rest sourced from reference TRBV30 and TRBJ2-3, is SQTIHQWPATLVQPVGSPLSLECTVEGTSNPNLYWYRQAAGRGLQLLFYSVGIGQISSEVPQNLSASRPQDRQFILSSKKLLLSDSGFYLCAWSGTYTDTQYFGPGTRLTVL.

The chain links TRBV28 to TRBJ1-1; D is unclear. The V end lost 4 bases, the J end lost 8 bases, and 8 bases lay between the germline ends. The CDR3 sequence is 11 residues long. Germline values: CDR1 MDHEN, CDR2 SYDVKM. CDR3 region: CASSSSREAFF. The CDR3, as DNA: TGTGCCAGCAGTTCTTCTAGGGAAGCTTTCTTT.

The CDR3 DNA is TGTGCCAGCAGCGATACAGGGGAAGATGGCTACACCTTC. This gives the protein CASSDTGEDGYTF. The rearrangement uses TRBV2 and TRBJ1-2; 7 positions agree with TRBD1. This CDR3 comprises 13 residues. Germline trimming cut 6 bases from V and 6 bases from J; bases unmatched to any gene: 7. Germline lookup yields CDR1 SNHLY and CDR2 FYNNEI. Full variable domain (remainder filled in from reference TRBV2 and TRBJ1-2): EPEVTQTPSHQVTQMGQEVILRCVPISNHLYFYWYRQILGQKVEFLVSFYNNEISEKSEIFDDQFSVERPDGSNFTLKIRSTKLEDSAMYFCASSDTGEDGYTFGSGTRLTVV.

The rearrangement joins TRBV28 to TRBJ1-1; 7 bases are shared with TRBD1. Trimming cost V 5 bases and J 1 base; bases outside gene matches: 7. The CDR3 is made up of 15 amino acids. The germline V gene has CDR1 MDHEN and CDR2 SYDVKM. The DNA of the CDR3 is TGTGCCAGCAGTCGGACGACAGGGAGGAACACTGAAGCTTTCTTT. It yields the protein CASSRTTGRNTEAFF.

The chain combines TRBV5-1 with TRBJ2-7; D remains unclear. CDR3 size: 15 residues. The germline V and J ends were trimmed by 0 bases and 3 bases, with 13 bases remaining between them. Germline V gene lookup returns CDR1 SGHRS and CDR2 YFSETQ. The CDR3, as DNA: TGCGCCAGCAGCTTGGTGATAGCCGGCGGCTACGAGCAGTACTTC. Translated: CASSLVIAGGYEQYF.

This rearrangement joins TRBV7-2 to TRBJ1-6, with TRBD1 identical over 7 bases. The CDR3 runs to 15 residues. Looked up from germline, CDR1 is SGHTA and CDR2 is FQGNSA. Trimming at V came to 5 bases and at J to 7 bases, leaving 8 bases not matched to a gene. The CDR3 nucleotides are TGTGCCAGCAGCCGCCGGACAGGTGGGAATTCACCCCTCCACTTT. The encoded protein is CASSRRTGGNSPLHF.

This chain connects TRBV5-1 to TRBJ2-1; 10 positions match TRBD2. V lost 3 bases to trimming and J lost 5 bases; unmatched junction nucleotides: 5. This CDR3 region has 15 residues. Germline CDR1 and CDR2: SGHRS and YFSETQ. Here the CDR3 DNA reads TGCGCCAGCAGCTACCTAGCGGGGGATAACAATGAGCAGTTCTTC. Encoded protein: CASSYLAGDNNEQFF.

This clone was found once. The chain employs TRBV5-4 and TRBJ2-7, with 10 bases aligning to TRBD1. The CDR3 consists of 14 residues. Germline-derived CDR1 and CDR2 are SGHNT and YYREEE (reference sequence). Trimming took 2 bases from V and 4 from J; bases not matched to a gene: 3. The CDR3, as DNA: TGTGCCAGCAGCTTCGGACAGGGGGTTTACGAGCAGTACTTC. As protein: CASSFGQGVYEQYF.

The chain joins TRBV30 to TRBJ1-2; D is possibly TRBD1 (5 bases). The CDR3 has 12 residues. Between the trimmed V and J ends, which lost 0 bases and 7 bases, there was a span of 9 bases. From germline, CDR1 is GTSNPN and CDR2 SVGIG (reference sequence). As DNA, the CDR3 is TGTGCCTGGAGTGTGAGCGGGGGTGGCTACACCTTC. Protein sequence: CAWSVSGGGYTF.